This T cell receptor beta chain emerged from a study of beta chain features in type 1 diabetes. This clone was seen once. Expressed TCRB transcripts were sequenced because the entire RNA isolate underwent reverse transcription. TCRdb keeps only in-frame clones here, not all; method: immunoSEQ multiplex PCR. The sample lists about 240,000 clones; 25% to 30% were seen once. The germline gives CDR1 MNHEY, CDR2 SVGAGI. CDR3 length equals 12 residues. The V end lost 6 bases, the J end lost 4 bases, and 10 bases lay between the germline ends. The chain couples TRBV6-5 to TRBJ2-7; D is possibly TRBD2 (6 bases). Sequencing was performed on central memory CD4+ T cells from blood. This receptor was taken from a man aged 30 to 45 in good health. CDR3 loop: CASSDGGYEQYF. CDR3 bases: TGTGCCAGCAGCGACGGGGGATACGAGCAGTACTTC.